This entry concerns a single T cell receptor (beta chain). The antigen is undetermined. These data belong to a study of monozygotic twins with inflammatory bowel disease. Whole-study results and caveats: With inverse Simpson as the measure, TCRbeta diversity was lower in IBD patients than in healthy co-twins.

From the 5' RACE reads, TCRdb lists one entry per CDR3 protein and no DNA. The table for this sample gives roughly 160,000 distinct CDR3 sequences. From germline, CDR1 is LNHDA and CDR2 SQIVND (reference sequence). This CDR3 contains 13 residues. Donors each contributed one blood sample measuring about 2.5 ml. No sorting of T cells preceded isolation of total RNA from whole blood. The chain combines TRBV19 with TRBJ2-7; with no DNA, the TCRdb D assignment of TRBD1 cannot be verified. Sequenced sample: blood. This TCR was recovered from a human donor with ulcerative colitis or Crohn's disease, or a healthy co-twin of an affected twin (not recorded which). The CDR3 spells CASTPGSLGEQYF.